Sequencing of this TCR beta chain was carried out in a study of shared clonotypes between healthy human individuals. Study-wide background: The study used three CD4 naive, three CD4 memory, two CD8 naive and one CD8 memory plate per donor.

General study results and limits: Only blood was sampled; tissue repertoires likely differ.

CD45RO-negative, CCR7-positively selected cells formed the naive CD8 fraction, excluding terminally differentiated effector memory CD45RA+ cells. As regards this clone: Its antigen is undetermined.

The authors' processing: ImmunoSEQ junction-only sequences lacked quality scores, so their filtering differed. Assay: immunoSEQ multiplex PCR; the TCRdb copy retains only in-frame clones and omits some. That table furnishes V, J and clone size, whereas the DNA furnished D and trimming. The sample records roughly 2,000,000 clones, about 93% being singletons. This CDR3 is built from 16 residues. The rearrangement links TRBV12-1 to TRBJ2-1; the DNA was not used to check the table's D call, TRBD1. TRBV12-1 is tagged as a pseudogene. The receptor was isolated from a man between 18 and 29 years old in good health. Some clones in this sample may be carry-over from other donors' samples. The sample was naive CD8+ T cells from PBMCs. CDR3 residues: CASSPRTGDEAGEQFF. CDR3 DNA: TGTGCCAGCAGCCCGCGGACAGGGGACGAAGCAGGTGAGCAGTTCTTC.